The present TCR beta chain was sequenced within a study of early T cells in non-severe SARS-CoV-2 infection. For the study at large: It was bulk RNA from unsorted whole blood that was sequenced, and the chains were unpaired. Study findings and constraints: VDJdb matching, biased toward anti-spike CD8 responses, missed private and CD4 specificities.

Researchers tagged individual cDNA molecules with unique molecular identifiers. TCRdb ran MiXCR on the 5' RACE reads and lists one entry per CDR3 protein. This table holds just over 80,000 distinct CDR3 sequences, roughly an eighth found once. The germline V gene encodes CDR1 MNHNS and CDR2 SASEGT. Germline trimming cut 4 bases from V and 2 bases from J; bases unmatched to any gene: 6. This CDR3 is 15 amino acids long. As for this clonotype: Its matching antigen is unknown.

The source material was whole blood. This chain links TRBV6-1 with TRBJ2-3; 7 bases line up with TRBD2. The receptor was isolated from an adult who was a healthcare worker with PCR-confirmed SARS-CoV-2 infection or an uninfected control (not recorded which). The CDR3 sequence: CASSVGGVITDTQYF. DNA for the CDR3: TGTGCCAGCAGTGTGGGAGGGGTTATCACAGATACGCAGTATTTT.